Below, one TCR beta chain is given with its context. Study processing details: Amplifying reference gene primers gave estimates of nucleated cell counts. TCRdb's table, derived via immunoSEQ multiplex PCR, lists solely in-frame clones and lacks some. V and J calls and clone size are copied from that table; D and trimming were computed from the DNA. The data show 70,000 or so clones, with 75% to 85% seen just once and around 15% held by the top ten. The CDR3 has 15 amino acids. Germline lookup yields CDR1 SGHAT and CDR2 FQNNGV. Trimming took 5 bases from V and 0 from J; bases not matched to a gene: 3. This record comes from a study of blood T cell repertoires in COVID-19. Across the whole study: COVID-19 samples collected from the United States, Italy and Spain covered acute and convalescent phases. T cells, B-cell-depleted T cells, or PBMCs provided the cDNA or gDNA that served as material.

The chain carries TRBV11-2 and TRBJ2-2, with TRBD1 matching over 7 bases. Sequencing was done on a sample of peripheral blood. This TCR was recovered from a human donor in a cohort sampled during active COVID-19. DNA of the CDR3: TGTGCCAGCAGCAAAGGGACAGCGAACACCGGGGAGCTGTTTTTT. Amino acids: CASSKGTANTGELFF.